Sequencing of this T cell receptor (beta chain) was carried out in a study of OX40 agonist ivuxolimab in advanced cancers. Overall study context: A diagnosis of hepatocellular carcinoma, melanoma, renal cell or head and neck cancer was present in dose-escalation patients. Study-wide points: The study found that CD8+ T cells averaged more expanded clones than CD4+. Expanded peripheral T-cell antigen specificity went undetermined.

V shed 7 bases and J 3 bases; nucleotides not matched to a gene: 9. CDR3 length: 16 amino acids. Germline CDR1 reads LNHDA; CDR2 reads SQIVND (reference sequence). Profiled with immunoSEQ multiplex PCR; TCRdb holds only in-frame clones, not every one. Of about 54,000 clones in the sample, nearly 80% were seen once. As concerns this clone: What it binds is not known.

Exclusion applied to patients with autoimmune disease history or systemic immunosuppression. This TCR was sampled from an adult with an advanced solid tumor such as melanoma, head and neck, liver or kidney cancer. Source: CD4+ or CD8+ T cells sorted from blood, taken in a trial of the OX40 agonist ivuxolimab. The chain recombines TRBV19 with TRBJ2-6; TRBD2 agrees at 7 bases. As DNA, the CDR3 is TGTGCCAGTACCCCTGGGGGGGGTGGTGGGGCCAACGTCCTGACTTTC. Translating gives CASTPGGGGGANVLTF.